This TCR beta chain is from a study of OX40 agonist ivuxolimab in advanced cancers. The study in broad terms: The costimulatory receptor OX40 (CD134) was targeted by ivuxolimab, a fully human IgG2 agonistic monoclonal antibody. Peripheral TCRbeta sequencing aimed to test whether ivuxolimab altered TCR sequence diversity and caused clonal T-cell expansion. Intravenous ivuxolimab was administered to patients every 2 weeks at six dose levels: 0.01, 0.1, 0.3, 1.5, 3 and 10 mg/kg. Among the roughly 52 dose-escalation patients, around 20 had hepatocellular carcinoma, 15 or so melanoma, 9 renal cell carcinoma and 9 head and neck cancer. The paper describes the monotherapy dose-escalation part (N of about 47 patients) of the phase I trial of ivuxolimab. Patients were allowed to have had prior anti-PD-1, anti-PD-L1 or anti-CTLA-4 therapy, and 40% to 45% of the dose-escalation patients had previously received checkpoint inhibitors. A male proportion of roughly 80% and a mean age of 60 years, ranging from roughly 23 to 90, were recorded for the dose-escalation cohort. Partial responses occurred in three dose-escalation patients: two with cutaneous melanoma and one with hepatocellular carcinoma.

The trim is 4 bases for V and 4 bases for J, with a gap of 16 bases between the germline ends. Spanning cysteine to phenylalanine, the CDR3 consists of 15 amino acids. The CDR3 DNA has 45 bases and is translated from base 1. Via the germline V gene, CDR1 is SGHVS and CDR2 FQNEAQ. Study-level results and caveats: After ivuxolimab, expanded clones were on average more numerous among CD8+ T cells than among CD4+ T cells. The antigen specificity of the peripheral T cells that underwent clonal expansion was not determined. At doses from 0.1 to 3.0 mg/kg, clonal expansion was seen in both CD4+ and CD8+ blood T cells between baseline and week 6. In the 0.1-3.0 mg/kg groups, partial responders were among the patients with the lowest normalized peripheral clonal expansion, particularly in CD8+ T cells. Low levels of normalized T-cell clonal expansion were also seen in some patients who did not respond.

Note on this clone: Its antigen is currently not known. No base quality values were provided; no much bigger clone lies one nucleotide off.

The trial excluded patients who had a history of autoimmune disease or were on systemic immunosuppression. Peripheral blood for TCR sequencing was drawn from every dose cohort at baseline, at cycle 4 day 1 and at cycle 7 day 1. The samples were taken from a phase I, first-in-human, multicenter, open-label dose-escalation trial of ivuxolimab. Adults with locally advanced or metastatic head and neck squamous cell, hepatocellular, melanoma or renal cell carcinoma were enrolled in the trial. Before TCR sequencing, CD4+ T cells and CD8+ T cells were sorted from peripheral blood as separate populations. For sequencing of the TCRbeta CDR3 region, genomic DNA was extracted from the sorted cells. TCRbeta CDR3 regions were sequenced using the immunoSEQ Assay. Imported from immuneACCESS, the table was reduced by TCRdb to in-frame sequences with V and J called. These copies leave out some clones; in studies compared against another copy, an unresolved V gene accounts for under half, and the cause of the remainder is not known. This sample holds 9,500 to 15,000 clones; 60% to 80% were observed only once. The ten largest clonotypes hold 27% of the sample.

The rearranged segments are TRBV7-8 and TRBJ1-2; TRBD1 is a weak D gene call, 6 bases matching. The source was CD4+ or CD8+ T cells sorted from blood, collected in a trial of the OX40 agonist ivuxolimab. This TCR was recovered from an adult with an advanced solid tumor such as melanoma, head and neck, liver or kidney cancer. For the CDR3, the sequence is CASSYSDSSFYGYTF. In nucleotides, the sequence is TGTGCCAGCAGCTACTCGGACAGCAGCTTCTATGGCTACACCTTC.